This TCR beta chain stems from a study of tumor-infiltrating lymphocytes in primary liver carcinoma (dated by TCRdb to 2017 to 2019). Background on the whole study: Of the five patients, three men and two women aged 30 to 69 years, four had hepatocellular carcinoma and one had combined HCC and intrahepatic cholangiocarcinoma. For each liver tumor, the study sampled five regions along with adjacent normal tissue and blood, and applied TCRbeta repertoire sequencing, expression microarrays and whole-exome sequencing. Agilent mRNA microarray profiling was performed on the approximately 25 tumor region samples to relate TCRbeta repertoire diversity to the local molecular phenotype. Roughly 3.5 to 8 million productive TCRbeta reads were obtained per sample, and no significant difference in read depth was found between tissue types. Reproducibility between technical replicate repertoires was high, with correlation coefficients above 0.98 and mean shared-clone rates about 0.91. A total of roughly 35 specimens from 5 patients went through TCRbeta repertoire sequencing, namely 25 tumor regions, 5 adjacent noncancerous liver tissues and 5 peripheral blood samples. The five patients had tumors of stage T1-T3 N0M0, with maximum diameters ranging from roughly 4.2 to 11 cm. On the study overall, not on this receptor specifically: Only roughly 8-25% of top clones appeared in all five regions of a tumor, which suggests that tumor-infiltrating T cells are spatially heterogeneous. Since the samples were bulk and unsorted, there was no way to compare CD4+ and CD8+ T cell repertoires. A significantly larger repertoire fraction was made up by the top 250 clones in tumors than in blood (p = 0.039). With just a handful of patients in the study, the authors point out that the findings should be validated in a larger study. Repertoire overlap was found to be higher between tumor regions (mean approximately 35%) than between tumor-adjacent (17%) or tumor-blood (about 14%) pairs, consistent with antigen-driven expansion. Because sequencing covered only the TCR beta chain and unpaired alpha chains were not captured, true repertoire diversity is likely underestimated.

Total RNA and DNA were co-extracted without cell sorting from around 20-30 mg of bulk tissue using the AllPrep DNA/RNA mini kit. Between late 2015 and March 2016, about 5 patients in China with histopathologically diagnosed primary liver carcinoma had their tumors surgically resected. Patients had chronic HBV infection and were treatment-naive at sampling. Five spatially separated regions were sampled from each tumor: the superior, inferior, left-lateral and right-lateral poles, plus the tumor centre. More than 75% viable tumor cells were found by histology in every tumor sample. Fresh tumor and adjacent tissue pieces were bisected, with one half stored in RNAlater at -80 degrees C and the other half sent for histology. The CDR3 covers 16 residues, taking in both the cysteine and the phenylalanine. Only the CDR3 DNA stays, 48 bases, in frame from base 1. The germline V gene gives CDR1 as LGHNA and CDR2 as YNFKEQ.

A constant-region primer and ProtoScript II reverse transcriptase were used to reverse-transcribe TCRbeta-specific cDNA from about 530 ng total RNA. TCRbeta libraries were built with three nested multiplex PCR rounds, a slightly modified ARM-PCR procedure. Each of the first two PCR rounds ran for approximately 10 cycles and used multiplex TRBV1-TRBV30 forward primers together with a Cbeta reverse primer. Sample barcodes and Illumina adapters were attached in a final 25-cycle PCR using Deep VentR polymerase. Before sequencing, amplicons of 200-500 bp were gel-purified using a QIAquick gel extraction kit. An Illumina HiSeq 2500 was used to sequence the TCRbeta amplicons with 250-bp paired-end reads. The authors' pipeline ran thus. Reads were quality-trimmed with Trimmomatic v0.33, and paired reads were merged with FLASH v1.2.11 to recover full CDR3 sequences. MiGEC v1.2.1b assigned V, D and J germline segments to the rearranged TCRbeta sequences. Clonotype statistics, along with Shannon-Wiener diversity indices, were calculated using VDJtools v1.0.0. To cut down on sampling bias, every analysis after diversity analysis relied on just the 250 most abundant clonotypes from each sample. TCRdb reanalyzed the raw reads on its own, using fastp at Q25 for trimming and MiXCR for clone calling, and kept in-frame beta chains. For every CDR3 protein sequence, its rows merge into one entry that carries the most common genes and DNA. These V and J calls are TCRdb output, not the study's own analysis. The table for this sample lists roughly 120,000 distinct CDR3 sequences; 50% to 65% of them were counted only once. The ten top clones hold roughly 8.8% of the sample.

About this clonotype itself: Its antigen has not been determined. Since a much larger clone is just one base distant, this may be a read error.

The sequenced sample consisted of liver tumor tissue from sampling region 1. The cell subset or site label here, explained by the study, means: tumor region T1, superior pole. The chain joins TRBV4-2 to TRBJ2-3; the D match is possibly TRBD1 or TRBD2, with 5 bases aligned in each. The clonotype originates from a woman aged 60-75 years with primary liver carcinoma and hepatitis B virus infection. The CDR3 reads as follows: CASSQGAGSFTNTQYF. In nucleotides, the sequence is TGTGCCAGCAGCCAAGGGGCAGGGAGCTTCACAAATACGCAGTATTTT.